Below, one TCR beta chain is given with its context. What it recognizes is unknown. Time point in this sample: cycle 4 day 1 (C4D1), after five to seven weeks of nivolumab. The patients all showed relapse after autologous stem cell transplantation, while their brentuximab vedotin exposure varied. Relapsed/refractory classical Hodgkin lymphoma patients had complete, partial or progressive responses. Assay used: immunoSEQ multiplex PCR; TCRdb lists only in-frame clones, some missing. The data show over 50,000 clones, with roughly nine tenths seen just once and over 7.5% held by the top ten. The record originates from a study of PD-1 blockade in classical Hodgkin lymphoma. Study as a whole: On a schedule of every 2 weeks, patients received nivolumab 3 mg/kg intravenously. Study results and caveats: Diversity similar to that of newly diagnosed patients was seen at baseline in complete responders. Compared with baseline, CD4+ but not CD8+ TCR diversity had risen significantly by C4D1.

The sample consisted of peripheral blood mononuclear cells (PBMCs), taken before the fourth cycle of nivolumab. This clonotype was obtained from a human donor with classical Hodgkin lymphoma.

CDR3 region: CASSPDREVGEQFF. The CDR3, as DNA: TGTGCCAGCTCACCAGACAGGGAGGTCGGTGAGCAGTTCTTC. This sequence joins TRBV18 and TRBJ2-1; D is perhaps TRBD1 (7 bases). The CDR3 sequence is 14 residues long. CDR1 KGHSH and CDR2 LQKENI come from the germline V gene. The V and J ends lost 2 bases and 9 bases respectively, with 14 bases between them.